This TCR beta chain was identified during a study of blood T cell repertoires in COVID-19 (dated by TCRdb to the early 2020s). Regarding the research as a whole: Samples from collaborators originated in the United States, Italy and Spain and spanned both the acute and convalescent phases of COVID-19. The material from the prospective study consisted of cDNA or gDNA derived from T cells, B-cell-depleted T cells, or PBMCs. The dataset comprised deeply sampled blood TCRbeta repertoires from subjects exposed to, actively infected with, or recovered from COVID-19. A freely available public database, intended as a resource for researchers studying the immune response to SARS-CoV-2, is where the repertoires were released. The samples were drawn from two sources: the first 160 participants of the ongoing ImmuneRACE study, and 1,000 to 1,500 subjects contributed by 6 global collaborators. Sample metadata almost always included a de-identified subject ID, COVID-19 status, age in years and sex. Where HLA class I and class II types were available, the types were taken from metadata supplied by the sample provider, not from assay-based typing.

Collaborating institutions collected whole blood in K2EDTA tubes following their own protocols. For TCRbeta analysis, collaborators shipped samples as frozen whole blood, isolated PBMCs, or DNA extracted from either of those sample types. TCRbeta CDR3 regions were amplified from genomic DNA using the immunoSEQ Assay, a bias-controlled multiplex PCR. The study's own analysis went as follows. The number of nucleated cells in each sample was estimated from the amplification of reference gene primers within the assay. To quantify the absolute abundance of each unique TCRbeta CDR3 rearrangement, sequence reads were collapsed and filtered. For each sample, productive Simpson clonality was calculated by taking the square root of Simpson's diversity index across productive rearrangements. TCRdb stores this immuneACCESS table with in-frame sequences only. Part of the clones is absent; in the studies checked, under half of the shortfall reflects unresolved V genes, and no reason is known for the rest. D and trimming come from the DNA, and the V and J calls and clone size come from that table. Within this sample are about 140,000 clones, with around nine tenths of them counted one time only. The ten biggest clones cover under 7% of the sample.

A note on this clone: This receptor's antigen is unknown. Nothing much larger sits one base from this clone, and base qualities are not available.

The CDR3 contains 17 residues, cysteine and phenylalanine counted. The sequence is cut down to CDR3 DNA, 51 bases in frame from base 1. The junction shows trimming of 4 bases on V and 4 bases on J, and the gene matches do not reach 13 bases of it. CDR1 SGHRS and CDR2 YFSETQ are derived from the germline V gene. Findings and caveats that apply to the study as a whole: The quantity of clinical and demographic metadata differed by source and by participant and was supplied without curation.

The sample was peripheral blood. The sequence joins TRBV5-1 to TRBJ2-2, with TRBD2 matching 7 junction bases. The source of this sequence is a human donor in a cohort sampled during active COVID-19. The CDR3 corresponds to CASSGGGSGLSTGELFF. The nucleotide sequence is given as TGCGCCAGCAGCGGGGGAGGTAGCGGGCTCAGCACCGGGGAGCTGTTTTTT.